The 16 T cell receptor beta chains presented below share a single source sample, sequenced in a study of cytomegalovirus exposure and HLA in healthy donors. Primers included in the PCR were 60 Vbeta and 13 Jbeta primers. This table comes from immunoSEQ multiplex PCR, and its TCRdb copy is limited to in-frame clones, with some not included. The sample has roughly 100,000 clones, 70% to 80% seen once; the top ten hold roughly 1.9%. The sequencing input was PBMCs. Receptor source: a man between 25 and 39 years old in good health and CMV-seronegative.

This sequence joins TRBV11-3 and TRBJ2-1, with D unclear. The CDR3 covers 13 residues. Trimming left V 0 bases short and J 11 bases short, with 11 bases between. Germline CDR1 SGHNT, CDR2 YENEEA. CDR3 sequence (DNA): TGTGCCAGCAGCTTAGATTTGGGCAGGAAGCAGTTCTTC. Protein sequence: CASSLDLGRKQFF.

J is TRBJ1-1 and V is TRBV11-2; TRBD1 is a possible D gene (5 bases). Deletions cut 3 bases from V and 4 bases from J, with 12 bases between. The length of the CDR3 is 14 residues. The V gene's germline CDR1 is SGHAT and CDR2 FQNNGV. The DNA for the CDR3 is TGTGCCAGCAGCTTTAATCCAGGGCCCACTGAAGCTTTCTTT. Its translation is CASSFNPGPTEAFF. Supplemented by reference TRBV11-2 and TRBJ1-1, the full variable domain reads EAGVAQSPRYKIIEKRQSVAFWCNPISGHATLYWYQQILGQGPKLLIQFQNNGVVDDSQLPKDRFSAERLKGVDSTLKIQPAKLEDSAVYLCASSFNPGPTEAFFGQGTRLTVV.

This clone was seen at least ten times. This chain joins TRBV6-1 and TRBJ2-3, with TRBD1 as a possible D gene (5 bases). CDR1 MNHNS and CDR2 SASEGT come from the germline V gene. V lost 4 bases and J lost 2, with 7 bases in between. The CDR3 contains 13 residues. CDR3 nucleotide sequence: TGTGCCAGCAGTGGACAGAACACAGATACGCAGTATTTT. Translated: CASSGQNTDTQYF.

V and J are TRBV4-1 and TRBJ2-6, with 12 bases matching TRBD2. V was pared by 2 bases and J by 1 base, with 9 bases of the junction left unmatched. The germline CDR1 and CDR2 sequences are MGHRA and YSYEKL. CDR3 size: 20 residues. CDR3 amino acids: CASSQYPSGGGNSGANVLTF. As DNA, the CDR3 is TGCGCCAGCAGCCAATACCCTAGCGGGGGGGGTAATTCTGGGGCCAACGTCCTGACTTTC.

This chain uses TRBV15 with TRBJ2-1; 10 bases align to TRBD1. The germline V gene encodes CDR1 LNHNV and CDR2 YYDKDF (reference sequence). The CDR3 is 15 residues long. J was trimmed by 2 bases and V by 5 bases; bases with no gene match: 3. DNA of the CDR3: TGTGCCACCAGCTTGGACAGGGGGACCTACAATGAGCAGTTCTTC. Its protein product is CATSLDRGTYNEQFF. The full variable domain, rest sourced from reference TRBV15 and TRBJ2-1, is DAMVIQNPRYQVTQFGKPVTLSCSQTLNHNVMYWYQQKSSQAPKLLFHYYDKDFNNEADTPDNFQSRRPNTSFCFLDIRSPGLGDTAMYLCATSLDRGTYNEQFFGPGTRLTVL.

V usage is TRBV27 and J usage is TRBJ2-1, with 14 bases fitting TRBD2. V was clipped by 10 bases and J by 6 bases; unmatched bases: 8. This CDR3 region has 15 residues. The germline V gene has CDR1 MNHEY and CDR2 SMNVEV (reference sequence). CDR3 nucleotides: TGTGCCACCGGGACTAGCGGGAGTTACGGCAATGAGCAGTTCTTC. Amino acids: CATGTSGSYGNEQFF.

The chain recombines TRBV6-1 with TRBJ1-2; the match to TRBD1 covers 10 bases. This CDR3 has 13 residues. CDR1 and CDR2 from the germline V gene are MNHNS and SASEGT. V was clipped by 5 bases and J by 6 bases; unmatched bases: 3. In nucleotides, the CDR3 is TGTGCCAGCAGTCCGACAGGGGGCCATGGCTACACCTTC. Encoded protein: CASSPTGGHGYTF.

The CDR3 loop is CASSLERDSYEQYF. The CDR3 DNA reads TGTGCCAGCAGCTTAGAGAGGGATTCCTACGAGCAGTACTTC. This chain joins TRBV7-2 and TRBJ2-7; D may be TRBD2 (5 bases). Trimming took off 1 base at V and 1 base at J, with 8 bases between the two ends. This CDR3 has 14 residues. Germline loops: CDR1 SGHTA, CDR2 FQGNSA.

This chain joins TRBV28 and TRBJ1-1; 9 bases match TRBD1. V lost 5 bases, J lost 11 bases, and 15 bases stayed unmatched. The CDR3 loop spans 15 amino acids. Germline CDR1 and CDR2: MDHEN and SYDVKM. In nucleotides, the CDR3 is TGTGCCAGCAGTCCCTCTACCGGGACAGGGTATTGGGCTTTCTTT. This codes for CASSPSTGTGYWAFF.

The genes are TRBV19 and TRBJ1-1, with D possibly being TRBD1 (6 bases). The CDR3 is made up of 14 amino acids. Trimming removed 5 bases from V and 2 bases from J, with 12 bases in between. CDR1 LNHDA and CDR2 SQIVND come from the germline V gene (reference sequence). The CDR3 here is CASSQPGQNTEAFF. CDR3 in DNA: TGTGCCAGTAGTCAGCCGGGACAAAACACTGAAGCTTTCTTT.

V usage is TRBV4-3 and J usage is TRBJ1-5; 11 bases are a match to TRBD1. J gave up 8 bases and V 0 bases, and 3 bases lay outside the gene matches. CDR3 length: 15 residues. From germline, CDR1 is LGHNA and CDR2 YSLEER. The chain's CDR3 is CASSQEDRGLEPQHF. CDR3 coding DNA: TGCGCCAGCAGCCAAGAGGACAGGGGGCTTGAGCCCCAGCATTTT.

The chain joins TRBV5-4 to TRBJ2-5, with D possibly TRBD1 on 6 matching bases. Germline loops: CDR1 SGHNT, CDR2 YYREEE (reference sequence). The CDR3 loop spans 16 amino acids. The V and J ends lost 3 bases and 1 base respectively, with 16 bases between them. CDR3 region: CASSSGQSRGQETQYF. The CDR3 DNA reads as TGTGCCAGCAGCTCAGGACAGTCGAGGGGCCAAGAGACCCAGTACTTC.

The chain has TRBV15 and TRBJ1-5; no reliable D call. V dropped 0 bases and J dropped 4 bases, with 10 bases sitting between them. The CDR3 loop spans 15 amino acids. Germline V CDR1 and CDR2: LNHNV, YYDKDF (reference sequence). CDR3 bases: TGTGCCACCAGCAGAGACAGGATTACTAATCAGCCCCAGCATTTT. It translates to CATSRDRITNQPQHF. The full variable domain, in which reference TRBV15 and TRBJ1-5 provide the parts outside the CDR3, is DAMVIQNPRYQVTQFGKPVTLSCSQTLNHNVMYWYQQKSSQAPKLLFHYYDKDFNNEADTPDNFQSRRPNTSFCFLDIRSPGLGDTAMYLCATSRDRITNQPQHFGDGTRLSIL.

The V gene is TRBV7-2, the J gene TRBJ2-2, with 7 bases that match TRBD1. The CDR3 length is 15 residues. The V gene end was trimmed by 5 bases and the J gene end by 5 bases; junction bases not matched to a gene: 8. CDR1 is SGHTA, CDR2 FQGNSA, per germline. CDR3 in DNA: TGTGCCAGCAGCACGGACAGGATGTTTACCGGGGAGCTGTTTTTT. Amino acid sequence: CASSTDRMFTGELFF. Drawing the rest from reference TRBV7-2 and TRBJ2-2, the complete variable domain is GAGVSQSPSNKVTEKGKDVELRCDPISGHTALYWYRQSLGQGLEFLIYFQGNSAPDKSGLPSDRFSAERTGGSVSTLTIQRTQQEDSAVYLCASSTDRMFTGELFFGEGSRLTVL.

The V gene is TRBV2, the J gene TRBJ2-5; possibly TRBD1 for D (6 bases). The end of the DNA aligns better with TRBJ2-7, so the J call may be wrong. CDR1 is SNHLY and CDR2 is FYNNEI in the germline V gene. This CDR3 contains 14 residues. The CDR3 DNA sequence: TGTGCCAGCAGGCCCCGGGACAACTCCTACGAGCAGTACTTC. The encoded protein is CASRPRDNSYEQYF.

A word on this clone: The sample contains more than one DNA sequence encoding this CDR3. The chain recombines TRBV4-1 with TRBJ2-1, with 15 nucleotides matching TRBD2. The CDR3 is 15 amino acids. The germline V gene has CDR1 MGHRA and CDR2 YSYEKL. Trimming cost V 4 bases and J 8 bases; bases outside gene matches: 3. CDR3 in DNA: TGCGCCAGCAGCCGGACTAGCGGGGGGGCCTATGAGCAGTTCTTC. This sequence encodes CASSRTSGGAYEQFF.